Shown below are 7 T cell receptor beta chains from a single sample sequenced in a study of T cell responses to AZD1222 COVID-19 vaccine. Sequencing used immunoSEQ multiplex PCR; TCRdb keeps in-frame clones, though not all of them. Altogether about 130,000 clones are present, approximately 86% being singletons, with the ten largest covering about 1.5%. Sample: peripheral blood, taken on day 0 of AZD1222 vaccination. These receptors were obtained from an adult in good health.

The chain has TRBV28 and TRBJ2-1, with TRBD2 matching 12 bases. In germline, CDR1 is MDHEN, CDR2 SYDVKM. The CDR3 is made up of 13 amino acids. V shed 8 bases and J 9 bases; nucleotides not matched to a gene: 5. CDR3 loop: CASDGLAGTEQFF. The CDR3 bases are TGTGCCAGCGACGGACTAGCGGGGACTGAGCAGTTCTTC.

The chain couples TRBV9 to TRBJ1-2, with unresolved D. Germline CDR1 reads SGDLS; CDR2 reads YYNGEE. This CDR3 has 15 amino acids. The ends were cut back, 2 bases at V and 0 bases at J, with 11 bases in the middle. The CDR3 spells CASSVDIGANYGYTF. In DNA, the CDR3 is TGTGCCAGCAGCGTCGACATCGGAGCTAACTATGGCTACACCTTC.

CDR3 DNA: TGTGCCAGCTCACCTAATCAAGGTGAAAAACTGTTTTTT. Its protein product is CASSPNQGEKLFF. The rearrangement joins TRBV18 to TRBJ1-4; no reliable D call. Germline loops: CDR1 KGHSH, CDR2 LQKENI. V was trimmed by 3 bases and J by 7 bases, leaving 9 bases between them. This CDR3 has 13 residues.

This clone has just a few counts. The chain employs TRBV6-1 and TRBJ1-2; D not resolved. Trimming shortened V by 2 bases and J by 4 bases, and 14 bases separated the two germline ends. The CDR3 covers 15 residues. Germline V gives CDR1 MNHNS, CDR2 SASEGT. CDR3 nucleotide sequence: TGTGCCAGCAGTGAATACCGACACCTACGCTATGGCTACACCTTC. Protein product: CASSEYRHLRYGYTF.

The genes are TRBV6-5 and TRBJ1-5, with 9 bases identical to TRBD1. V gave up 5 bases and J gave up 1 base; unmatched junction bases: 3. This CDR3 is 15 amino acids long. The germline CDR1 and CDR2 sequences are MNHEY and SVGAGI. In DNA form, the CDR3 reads TGTGCCAGCAGTCGAACAGGGGGCAGCAATCAGCCCCAGCATTTT. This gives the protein CASSRTGGSNQPQHF.

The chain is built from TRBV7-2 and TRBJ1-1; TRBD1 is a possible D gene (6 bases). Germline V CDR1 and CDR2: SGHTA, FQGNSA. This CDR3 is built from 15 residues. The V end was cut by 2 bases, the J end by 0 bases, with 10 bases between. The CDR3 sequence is CASSLMGGMNTEAFF. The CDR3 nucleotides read TGTGCCAGCAGCTTAATGGGGGGCATGAACACTGAAGCTTTCTTT.

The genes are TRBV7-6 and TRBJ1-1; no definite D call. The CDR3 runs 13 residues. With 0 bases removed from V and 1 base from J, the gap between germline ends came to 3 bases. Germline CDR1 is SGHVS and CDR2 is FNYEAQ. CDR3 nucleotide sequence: TGTGCCAGCAGCTTAGCGGAGAACACTGAAGCTTTCTTT. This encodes CASSLAENTEAFF.